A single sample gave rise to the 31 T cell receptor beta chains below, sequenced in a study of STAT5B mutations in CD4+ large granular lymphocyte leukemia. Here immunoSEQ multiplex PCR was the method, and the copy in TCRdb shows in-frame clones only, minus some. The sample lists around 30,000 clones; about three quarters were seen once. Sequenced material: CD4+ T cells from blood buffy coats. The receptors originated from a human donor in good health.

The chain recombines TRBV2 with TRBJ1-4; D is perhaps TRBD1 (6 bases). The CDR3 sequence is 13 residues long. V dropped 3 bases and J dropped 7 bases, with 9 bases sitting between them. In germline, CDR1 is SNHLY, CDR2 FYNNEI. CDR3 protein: CASSEVRGEKLFF. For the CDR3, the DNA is TGTGCCAGCAGTGAGGTCAGGGGTGAAAAACTGTTTTTT.

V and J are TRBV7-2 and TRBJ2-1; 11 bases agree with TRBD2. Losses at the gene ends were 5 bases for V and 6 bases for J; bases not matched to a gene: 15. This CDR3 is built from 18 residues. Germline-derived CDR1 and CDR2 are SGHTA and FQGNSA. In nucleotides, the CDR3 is TGTGCCAGCAGCCACGGGACTAGCGGTTTGAGGCTGGGCAATGAGCAGTTCTTC. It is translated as CASSHGTSGLRLGNEQFF.

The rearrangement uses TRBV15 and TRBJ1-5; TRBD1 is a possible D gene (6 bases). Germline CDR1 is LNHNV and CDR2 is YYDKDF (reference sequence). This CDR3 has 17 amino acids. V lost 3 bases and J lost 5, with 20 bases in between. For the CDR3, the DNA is TGTGCCACCAGCAGGGTCGGAGGGGGGGCTTCCGATCAGCCCCAGCATTTT. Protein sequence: CATSRVGGGASDQPQHF.

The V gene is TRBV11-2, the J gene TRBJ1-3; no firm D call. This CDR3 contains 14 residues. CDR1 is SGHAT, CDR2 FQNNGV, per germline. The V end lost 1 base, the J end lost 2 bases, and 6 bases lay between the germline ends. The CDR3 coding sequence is TGTGCCAGCAGCTTAGGGGCCCCTGGAAACACCATATATTTT. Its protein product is CASSLGAPGNTIYF. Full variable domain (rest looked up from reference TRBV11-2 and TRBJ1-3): EAGVAQSPRYKIIEKRQSVAFWCNPISGHATLYWYQQILGQGPKLLIQFQNNGVVDDSQLPKDRFSAERLKGVDSTLKIQPAKLEDSAVYLCASSLGAPGNTIYFGEGSWLTVV.

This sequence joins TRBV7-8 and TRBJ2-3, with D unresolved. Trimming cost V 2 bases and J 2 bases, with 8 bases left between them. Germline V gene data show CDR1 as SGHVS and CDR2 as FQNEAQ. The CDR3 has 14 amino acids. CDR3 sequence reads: CASSLSPNTDTQYF. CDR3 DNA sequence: TGTGCCAGCAGCTTAAGTCCTAACACAGATACGCAGTATTTT.

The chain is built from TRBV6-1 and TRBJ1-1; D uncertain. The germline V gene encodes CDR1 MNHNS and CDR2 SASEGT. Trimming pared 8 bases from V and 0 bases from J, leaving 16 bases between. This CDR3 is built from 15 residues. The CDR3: CASPAEPPMNTEAFF. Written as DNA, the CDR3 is TGTGCCAGCCCCGCGGAGCCCCCCATGAACACTGAAGCTTTCTTT.

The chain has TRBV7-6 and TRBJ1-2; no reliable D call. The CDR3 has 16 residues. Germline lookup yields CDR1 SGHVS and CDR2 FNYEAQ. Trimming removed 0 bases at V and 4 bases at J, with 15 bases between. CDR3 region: CASSLASVGRSYGYTF. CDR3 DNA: TGTGCCAGCAGCTTAGCGTCTGTAGGCAGAAGCTATGGCTACACCTTC.

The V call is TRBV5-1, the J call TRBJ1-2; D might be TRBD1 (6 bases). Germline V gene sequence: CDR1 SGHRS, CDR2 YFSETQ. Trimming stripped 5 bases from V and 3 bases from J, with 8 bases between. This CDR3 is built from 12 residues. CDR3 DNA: TGCGCCAGCAGTGGGACACACTATGGCTACACCTTC. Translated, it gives CASSGTHYGYTF.

The DNA of the CDR3 is TGCGCCAGCAGCCCCCGGGGAGCGGGGGGGCACAATGAGCAGTTCTTC. It is translated as CASSPRGAGGHNEQFF. The chain joins TRBV5-1 to TRBJ2-1, with TRBD2 identical over 10 bases. The CDR3 runs to 16 residues. Germline values: CDR1 SGHRS, CDR2 YFSETQ. After removal of 4 bases from V and 5 bases from J, the junction contained 9 bases not matched to a gene.

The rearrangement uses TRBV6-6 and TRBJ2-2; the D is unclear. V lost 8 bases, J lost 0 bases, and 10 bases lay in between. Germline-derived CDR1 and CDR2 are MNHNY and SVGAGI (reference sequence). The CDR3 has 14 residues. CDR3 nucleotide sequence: TGTGCCAGCTTGACGGGCGCGAACACCGGGGAGCTGTTTTTT. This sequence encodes CASLTGANTGELFF.

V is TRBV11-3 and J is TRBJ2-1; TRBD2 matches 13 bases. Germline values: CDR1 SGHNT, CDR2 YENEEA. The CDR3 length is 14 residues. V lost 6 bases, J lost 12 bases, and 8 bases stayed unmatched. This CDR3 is CASSSGLAGAWQFF. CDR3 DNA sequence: TGTGCCAGCAGTTCCGGACTAGCGGGAGCTTGGCAGTTCTTC.

CDR3 region: CASSFMRQDTYNEQFF. The CDR3 bases are TGCGCCAGCAGCTTTATGAGACAGGATACCTACAATGAGCAGTTCTTC. The chain is built from TRBV5-1 and TRBJ2-1, with D possibly matching TRBD1 (6 bases). The CDR3 is 16 amino acids. Germline V gene sequence: CDR1 SGHRS, CDR2 YFSETQ. Trimming removed 2 bases from V and 2 bases from J, with 14 bases in between.

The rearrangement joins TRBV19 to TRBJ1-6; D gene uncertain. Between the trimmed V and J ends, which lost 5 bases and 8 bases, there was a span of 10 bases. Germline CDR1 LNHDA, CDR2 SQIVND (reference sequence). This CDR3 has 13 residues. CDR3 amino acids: CASSSPGDSPLHF. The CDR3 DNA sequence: TGTGCCAGTAGTTCGCCTGGGGATTCACCCCTCCACTTT. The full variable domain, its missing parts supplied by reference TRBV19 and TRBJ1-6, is DGGITQSPKYLFRKEGQNVTLSCEQNLNHDAMYWYRQDPGQGLRLIYYSQIVNDFQKGDIAEGYSVSREKKESFPLTVTSAQKNPTAFYLCASSSPGDSPLHFGNGTRLTVT.

The CDR3 sequence: CASSLVGWQETQYF. Here the CDR3 DNA reads TGTGCCAGCAGTTTAGTGGGGTGGCAAGAGACCCAGTACTTC. The chain recombines TRBV27 with TRBJ2-5; D gene ambiguous. The CDR3 covers 14 residues. Germline CDR1 reads MNHEY; CDR2 reads SMNVEV (reference sequence). V gave up 2 bases and J gave up 2 bases, with 9 bases separating them.

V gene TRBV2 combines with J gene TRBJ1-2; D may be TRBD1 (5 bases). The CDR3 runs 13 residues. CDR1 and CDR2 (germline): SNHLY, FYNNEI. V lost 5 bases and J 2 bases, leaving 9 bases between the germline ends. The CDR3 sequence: CASSPGMNYGYTF. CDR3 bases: TGTGCCAGCAGTCCAGGGATGAACTATGGCTACACCTTC.

The chain's CDR3 is CASSPSGSGNTEAFF. CDR3 DNA: TGTGCCAGCTCACCAAGCGGCTCAGGGAACACTGAAGCTTTCTTT. The chain links TRBV18 to TRBJ1-1, with D unresolved. Germline V gives CDR1 KGHSH, CDR2 LQKENI. With 2 bases removed from V and 1 base from J, the gap between germline ends came to 11 bases. This CDR3 has 15 residues.

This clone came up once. The CDR3 DNA is TGTGCCAGCCACAGACAGGGGGGTACGAACACCGGGGAGCTGTTTTTT. This encodes CASHRQGGTNTGELFF. V gene TRBV2 combines with J gene TRBJ2-2; 9 nucleotides agree with TRBD1. This CDR3 has 16 residues. Germline CDR1 and CDR2: SNHLY and FYNNEI. V lost 8 bases, J lost 0 bases, and 7 bases stayed unmatched.

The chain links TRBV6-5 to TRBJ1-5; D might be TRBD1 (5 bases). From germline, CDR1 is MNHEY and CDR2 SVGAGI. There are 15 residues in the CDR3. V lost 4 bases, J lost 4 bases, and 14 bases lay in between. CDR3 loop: CASSSPDSGNQPQHF. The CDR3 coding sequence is TGTGCCAGCAGTTCGCCTGACAGCGGAAATCAGCCCCAGCATTTT.

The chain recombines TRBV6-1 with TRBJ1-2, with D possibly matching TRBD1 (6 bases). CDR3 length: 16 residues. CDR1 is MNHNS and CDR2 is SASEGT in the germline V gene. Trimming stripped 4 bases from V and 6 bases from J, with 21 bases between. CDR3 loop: CASSGTVFGGADGYTF. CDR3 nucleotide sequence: TGTGCCAGCAGTGGGACCGTGTTTGGGGGCGCGGATGGCTACACCTTC.

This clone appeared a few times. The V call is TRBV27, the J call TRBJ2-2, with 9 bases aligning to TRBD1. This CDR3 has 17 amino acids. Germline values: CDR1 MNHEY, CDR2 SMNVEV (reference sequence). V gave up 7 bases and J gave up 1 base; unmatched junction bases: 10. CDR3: CASTLYGGQGNTGELFF. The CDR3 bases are TGTGCCAGCACCCTCTATGGGGGACAGGGGAACACCGGGGAGCTGTTTTTT.

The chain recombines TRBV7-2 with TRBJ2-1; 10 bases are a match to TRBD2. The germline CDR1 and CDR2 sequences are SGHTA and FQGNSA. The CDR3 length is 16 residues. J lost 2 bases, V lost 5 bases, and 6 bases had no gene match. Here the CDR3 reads CASSATSGVTYNEQFF. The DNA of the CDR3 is TGTGCCAGCAGCGCAACTAGCGGGGTTACCTACAATGAGCAGTTCTTC. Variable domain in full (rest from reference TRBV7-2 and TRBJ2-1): GAGVSQSPSNKVTEKGKDVELRCDPISGHTALYWYRQSLGQGLEFLIYFQGNSAPDKSGLPSDRFSAERTGGSVSTLTIQRTQQEDSAVYLCASSATSGVTYNEQFFGPGTRLTVL.

This chain's CDR3 is CASSRRYRIGELFF. Written as DNA, the CDR3 is TGTGCCAGCAGCAGGAGGTATCGGATCGGGGAGCTGTTTTTT. The rearrangement joins TRBV21-1 to TRBJ2-2; the D call TRBD2 from the table was never checked on the DNA. TRBV21-1 is a listed pseudogene. The CDR3 runs 14 residues.

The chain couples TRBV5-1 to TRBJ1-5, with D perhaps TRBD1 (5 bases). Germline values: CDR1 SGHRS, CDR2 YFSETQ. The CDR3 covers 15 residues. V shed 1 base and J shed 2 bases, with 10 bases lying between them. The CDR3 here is CASSLTSGRNQPQHF. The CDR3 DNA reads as TGCGCCAGCAGCTTGACGTCGGGGCGCAATCAGCCCCAGCATTTT.

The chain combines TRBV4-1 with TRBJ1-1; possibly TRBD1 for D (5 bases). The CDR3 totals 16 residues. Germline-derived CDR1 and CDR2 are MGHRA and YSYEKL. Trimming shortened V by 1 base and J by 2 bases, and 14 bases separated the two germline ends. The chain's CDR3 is CASSQVPRGTNTEAFF. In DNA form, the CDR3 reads TGCGCCAGCAGCCAAGTGCCTCGGGGGACTAACACTGAAGCTTTCTTT.

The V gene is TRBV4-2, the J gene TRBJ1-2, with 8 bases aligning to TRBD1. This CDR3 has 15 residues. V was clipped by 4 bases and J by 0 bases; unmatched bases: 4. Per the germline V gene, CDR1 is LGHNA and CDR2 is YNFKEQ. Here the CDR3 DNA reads TGTGCCAGCAGCCCGGGACAGGAAACTAACTATGGCTACACCTTC. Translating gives CASSPGQETNYGYTF.

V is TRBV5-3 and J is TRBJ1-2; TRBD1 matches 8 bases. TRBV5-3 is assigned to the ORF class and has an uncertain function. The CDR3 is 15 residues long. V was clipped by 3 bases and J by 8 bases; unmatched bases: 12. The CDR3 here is CARSWGTGRPEGYTF. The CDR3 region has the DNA TGTGCCAGAAGCTGGGGGACAGGTCGACCTGAGGGCTACACCTTC.

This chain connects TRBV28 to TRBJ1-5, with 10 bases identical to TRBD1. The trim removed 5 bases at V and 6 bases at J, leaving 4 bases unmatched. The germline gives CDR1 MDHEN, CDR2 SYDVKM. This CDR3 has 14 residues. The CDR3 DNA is TGTGCCAGCAGTCCACGGACAGGGGGTCAGCCCCAGCATTTT. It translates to CASSPRTGGQPQHF.

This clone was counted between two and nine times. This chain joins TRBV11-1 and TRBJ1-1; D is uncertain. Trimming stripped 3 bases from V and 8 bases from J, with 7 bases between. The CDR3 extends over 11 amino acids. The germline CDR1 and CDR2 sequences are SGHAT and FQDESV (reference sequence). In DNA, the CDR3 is TGTGCCAGCAGCTTTGGGGTAGAAGCTTTCTTT. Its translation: CASSFGVEAFF.

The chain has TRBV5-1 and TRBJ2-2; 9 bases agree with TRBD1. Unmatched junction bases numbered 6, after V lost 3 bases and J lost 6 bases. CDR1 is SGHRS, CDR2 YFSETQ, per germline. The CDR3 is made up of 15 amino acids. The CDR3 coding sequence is TGCGCCAGCAGCTCGGGCGGGACAGGGTCCGGGGAGCTGTTTTTT. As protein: CASSSGGTGSGELFF.

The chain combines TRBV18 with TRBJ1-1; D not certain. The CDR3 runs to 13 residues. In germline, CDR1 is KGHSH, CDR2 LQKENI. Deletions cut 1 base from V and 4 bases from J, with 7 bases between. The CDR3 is CASSPRESTEAFF. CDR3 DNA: TGTGCCAGCTCACCACGGGAGAGCACTGAAGCTTTCTTT.

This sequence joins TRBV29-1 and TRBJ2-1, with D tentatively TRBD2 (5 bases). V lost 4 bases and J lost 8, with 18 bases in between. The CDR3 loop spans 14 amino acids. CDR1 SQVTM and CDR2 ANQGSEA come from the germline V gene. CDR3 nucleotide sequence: TGCAGCGTTGGCCGATCGAGGGCCGGTGATGAGCAGTTCTTC. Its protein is CSVGRSRAGDEQFF.